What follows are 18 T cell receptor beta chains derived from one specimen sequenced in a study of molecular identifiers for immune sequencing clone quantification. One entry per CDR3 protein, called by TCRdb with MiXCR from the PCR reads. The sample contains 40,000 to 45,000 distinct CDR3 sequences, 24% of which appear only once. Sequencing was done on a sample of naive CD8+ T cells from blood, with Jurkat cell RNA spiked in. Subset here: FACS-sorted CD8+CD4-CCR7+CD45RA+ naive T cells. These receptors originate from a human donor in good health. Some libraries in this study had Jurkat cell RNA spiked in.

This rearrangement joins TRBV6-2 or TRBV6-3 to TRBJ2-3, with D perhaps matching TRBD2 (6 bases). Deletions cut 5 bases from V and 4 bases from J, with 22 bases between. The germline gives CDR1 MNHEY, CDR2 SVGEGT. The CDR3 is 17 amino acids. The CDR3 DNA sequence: TGTGCCAGCAGTGTTTCGCCGGGACTCATTGCGGCAGATACGCAGTATTTT. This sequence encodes CASSVSPGLIAADTQYF.

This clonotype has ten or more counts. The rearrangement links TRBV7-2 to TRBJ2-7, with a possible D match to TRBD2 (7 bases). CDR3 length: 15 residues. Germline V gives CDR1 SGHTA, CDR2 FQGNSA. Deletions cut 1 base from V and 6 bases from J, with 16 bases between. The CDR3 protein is CASSLEGGPLAEQYF. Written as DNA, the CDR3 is TGTGCCAGCAGCTTAGAGGGGGGGCCCCTTGCCGAGCAGTACTTC.

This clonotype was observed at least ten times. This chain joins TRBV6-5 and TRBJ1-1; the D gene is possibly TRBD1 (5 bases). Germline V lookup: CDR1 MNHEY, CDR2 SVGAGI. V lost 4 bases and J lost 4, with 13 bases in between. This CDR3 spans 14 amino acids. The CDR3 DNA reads TGTGCCAGCAGTTGGGGGGGGGGAATCACTGAAGCTTTCTTT. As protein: CASSWGGGITEAFF.

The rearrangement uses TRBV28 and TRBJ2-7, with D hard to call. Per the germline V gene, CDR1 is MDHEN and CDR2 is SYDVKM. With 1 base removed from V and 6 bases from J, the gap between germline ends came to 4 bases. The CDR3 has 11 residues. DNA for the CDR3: TGTGCCAGCAGTTTATCAGGCGAGCAGTACTTC. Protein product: CASSLSGEQYF.

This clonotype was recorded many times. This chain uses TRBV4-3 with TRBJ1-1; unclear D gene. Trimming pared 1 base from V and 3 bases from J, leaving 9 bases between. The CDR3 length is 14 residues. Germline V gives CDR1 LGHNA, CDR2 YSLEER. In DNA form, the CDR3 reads TGCGCCAGCAGCCAAGGGTCGGATTACACTGAAGCTTTCTTT. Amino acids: CASSQGSDYTEAFF.

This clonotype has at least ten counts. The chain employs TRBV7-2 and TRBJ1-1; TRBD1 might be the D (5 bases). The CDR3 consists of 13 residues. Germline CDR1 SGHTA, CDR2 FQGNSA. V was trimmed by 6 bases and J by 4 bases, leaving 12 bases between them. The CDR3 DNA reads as TGTGCCAGCAGACTCGGTGGGGGCACTGAAGCTTTCTTT. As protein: CASRLGGGTEAFF.

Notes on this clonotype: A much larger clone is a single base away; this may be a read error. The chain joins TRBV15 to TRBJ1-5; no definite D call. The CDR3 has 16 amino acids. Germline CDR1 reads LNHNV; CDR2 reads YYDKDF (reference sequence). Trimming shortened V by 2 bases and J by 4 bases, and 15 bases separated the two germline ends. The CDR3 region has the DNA TGTGCCACCAGCAGACCCGCCCGTGGCACAAATCAGCCCCAGCATTTT. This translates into CATSRPARGTNQPQHF.

The CDR3 DNA reads as TGTGCCAGCAGCTTTAGGGGGGAGCTGTTTTTT. This encodes CASSFRGELFF. This chain connects TRBV7-2 to TRBJ2-2; D unresolved. The CDR3 runs to 11 residues. V was clipped by 3 bases and J by 8 bases, with 4 bases between them. Germline CDR1 reads SGHTA; CDR2 reads FQGNSA.

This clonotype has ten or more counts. In DNA, the CDR3 is TGTGCCAGCAGCTTCAGGACAGGGTTCGGCGAGCAGTACTTC. Encoded protein: CASSFRTGFGEQYF. The chain is built from TRBV5-6 and TRBJ2-7; 8 bases match TRBD1. The CDR3 sequence is 14 residues long. Germline assignment: CDR1 SGHDT and CDR2 YYEEEE. The trim removed 2 bases at V and 6 bases at J, leaving 7 bases unmatched.

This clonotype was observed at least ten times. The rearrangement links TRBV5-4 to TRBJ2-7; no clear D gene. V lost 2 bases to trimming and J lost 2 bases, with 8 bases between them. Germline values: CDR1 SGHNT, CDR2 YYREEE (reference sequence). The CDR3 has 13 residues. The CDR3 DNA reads TGTGCCAGCAGCTTCGGACCCCCCTACGAGCAGTACTTC. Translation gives CASSFGPPYEQYF.

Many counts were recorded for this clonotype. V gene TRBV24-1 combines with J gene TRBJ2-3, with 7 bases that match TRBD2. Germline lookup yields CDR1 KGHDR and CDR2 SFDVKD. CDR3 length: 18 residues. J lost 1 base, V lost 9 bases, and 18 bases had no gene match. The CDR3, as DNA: TGTGCCACCGGGAGTCTTGCGGGAGTGGGGATGGGCACAGATACGCAGTATTTT. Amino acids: CATGSLAGVGMGTDTQYF.

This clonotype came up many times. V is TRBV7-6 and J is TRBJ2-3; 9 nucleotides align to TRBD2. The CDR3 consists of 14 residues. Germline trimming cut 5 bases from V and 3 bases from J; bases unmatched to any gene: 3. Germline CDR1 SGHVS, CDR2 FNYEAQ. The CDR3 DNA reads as TGTGCCAGCAGCCGCGCGGGGGGGACAGATACGCAGTATTTT. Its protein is CASSRAGGTDTQYF.

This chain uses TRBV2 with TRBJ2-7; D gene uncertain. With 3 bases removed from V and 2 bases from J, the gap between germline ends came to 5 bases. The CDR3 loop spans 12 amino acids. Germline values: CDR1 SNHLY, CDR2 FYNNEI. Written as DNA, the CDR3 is TGTGCCAGCAGTGAGAGTACCTACGAGCAGTACTTC. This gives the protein CASSESTYEQYF.

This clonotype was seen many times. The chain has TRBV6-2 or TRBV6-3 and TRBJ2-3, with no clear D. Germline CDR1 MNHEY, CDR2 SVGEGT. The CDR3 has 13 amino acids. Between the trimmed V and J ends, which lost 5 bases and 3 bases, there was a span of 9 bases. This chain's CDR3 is CASSPLLTDTQYF. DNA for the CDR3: TGTGCCAGCAGTCCACTTTTGACAGATACGCAGTATTTT.

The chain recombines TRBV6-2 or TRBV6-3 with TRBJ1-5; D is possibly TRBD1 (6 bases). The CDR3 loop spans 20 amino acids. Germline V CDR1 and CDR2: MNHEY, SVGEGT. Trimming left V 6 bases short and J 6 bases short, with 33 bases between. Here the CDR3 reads CASSPNSPSRGPAISQPQHF. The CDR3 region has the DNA TGTGCCAGCAGCCCGAACTCTCCTTCCAGGGGACCGGCAATCAGTCAGCCCCAGCATTTT.

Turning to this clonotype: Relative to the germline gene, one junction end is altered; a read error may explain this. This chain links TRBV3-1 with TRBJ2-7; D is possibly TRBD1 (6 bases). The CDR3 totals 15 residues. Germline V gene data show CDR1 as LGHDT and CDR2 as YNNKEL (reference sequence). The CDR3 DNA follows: TGTGCCAGCAGCCAAGATCAGGGGCAGTACTACGCGCAGTACTTC. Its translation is CASSQDQGQYYAQYF.

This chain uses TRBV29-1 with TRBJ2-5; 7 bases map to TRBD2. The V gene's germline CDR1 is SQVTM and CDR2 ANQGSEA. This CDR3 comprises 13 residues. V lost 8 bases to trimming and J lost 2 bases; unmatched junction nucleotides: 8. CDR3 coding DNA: TGCAGCTCGGAACCGGGACTACAAGAGACCCAGTACTTC. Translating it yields CSSEPGLQETQYF.

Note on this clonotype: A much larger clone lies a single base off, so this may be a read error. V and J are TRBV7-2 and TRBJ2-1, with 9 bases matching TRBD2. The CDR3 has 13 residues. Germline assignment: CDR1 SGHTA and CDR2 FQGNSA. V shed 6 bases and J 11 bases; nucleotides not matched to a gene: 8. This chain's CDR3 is CASRGTSRGKQFF. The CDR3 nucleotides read TGTGCCAGCAGGGGGACTAGCAGGGGCAAGCAGTTCTTC.